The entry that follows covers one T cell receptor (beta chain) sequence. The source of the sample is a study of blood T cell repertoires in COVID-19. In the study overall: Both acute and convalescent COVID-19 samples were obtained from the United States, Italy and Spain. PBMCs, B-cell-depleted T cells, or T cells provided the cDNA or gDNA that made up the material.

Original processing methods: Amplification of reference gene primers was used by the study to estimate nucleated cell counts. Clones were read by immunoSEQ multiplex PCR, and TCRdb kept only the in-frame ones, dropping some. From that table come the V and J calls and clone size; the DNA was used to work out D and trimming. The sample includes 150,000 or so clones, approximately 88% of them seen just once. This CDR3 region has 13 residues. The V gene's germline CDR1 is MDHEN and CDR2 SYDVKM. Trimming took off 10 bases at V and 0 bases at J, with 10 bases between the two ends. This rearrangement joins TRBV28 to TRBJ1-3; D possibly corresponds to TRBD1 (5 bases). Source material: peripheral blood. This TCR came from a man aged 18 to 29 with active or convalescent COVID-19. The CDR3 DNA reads TGTGCCACCGGGGGTTCCTCTGGAAACACCATATATTTT. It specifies CATGGSSGNTIYF.